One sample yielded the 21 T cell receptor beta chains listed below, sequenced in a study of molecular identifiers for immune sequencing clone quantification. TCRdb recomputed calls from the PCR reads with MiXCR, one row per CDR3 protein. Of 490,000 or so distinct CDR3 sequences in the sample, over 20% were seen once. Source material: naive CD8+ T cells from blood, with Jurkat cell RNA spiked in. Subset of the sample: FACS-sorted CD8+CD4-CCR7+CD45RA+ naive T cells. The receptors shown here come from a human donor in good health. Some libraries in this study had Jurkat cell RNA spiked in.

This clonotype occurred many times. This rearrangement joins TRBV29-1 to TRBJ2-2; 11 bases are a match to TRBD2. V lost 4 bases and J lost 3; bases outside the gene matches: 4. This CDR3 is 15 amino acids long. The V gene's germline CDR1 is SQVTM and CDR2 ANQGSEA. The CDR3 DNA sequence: TGCAGCGTTGTACTAGCGGGAGCTCACACCGGGGAGCTGTTTTTT. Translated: CSVVLAGAHTGELFF.

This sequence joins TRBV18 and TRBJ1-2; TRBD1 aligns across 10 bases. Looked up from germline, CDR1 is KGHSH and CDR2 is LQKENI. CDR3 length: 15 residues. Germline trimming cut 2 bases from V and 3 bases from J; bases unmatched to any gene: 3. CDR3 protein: CASSPGTGAHYGYTF. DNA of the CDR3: TGTGCCAGCTCACCAGGGACAGGGGCACACTATGGCTACACCTTC.

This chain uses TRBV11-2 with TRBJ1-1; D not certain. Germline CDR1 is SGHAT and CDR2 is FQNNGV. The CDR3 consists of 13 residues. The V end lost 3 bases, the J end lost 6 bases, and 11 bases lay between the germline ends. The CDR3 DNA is TGTGCCAGCAGCTTCGACACCTACGCTGAAGCTTTCTTT. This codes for CASSFDTYAEAFF.

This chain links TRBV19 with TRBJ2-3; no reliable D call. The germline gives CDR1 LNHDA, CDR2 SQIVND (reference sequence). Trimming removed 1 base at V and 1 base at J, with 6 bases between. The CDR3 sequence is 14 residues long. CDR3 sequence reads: CASSIGPGTDTQYF. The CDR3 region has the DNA TGTGCCAGTAGTATAGGTCCAGGCACAGATACGCAGTATTTT. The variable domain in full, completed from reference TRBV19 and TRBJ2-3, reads DGGITQSPKYLFRKEGQNVTLSCEQNLNHDAMYWYRQDPGQGLRLIYYSQIVNDFQKGDIAEGYSVSREKKESFPLTVTSAQKNPTAFYLCASSIGPGTDTQYFGPGTRLTVL.

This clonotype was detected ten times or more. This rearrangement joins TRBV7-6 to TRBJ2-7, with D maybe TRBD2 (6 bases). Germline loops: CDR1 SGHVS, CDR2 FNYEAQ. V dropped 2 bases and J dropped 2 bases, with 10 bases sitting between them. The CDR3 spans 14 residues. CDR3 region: CASSLRSGPYEQYF. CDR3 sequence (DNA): TGTGCCAGCAGCTTAAGAAGCGGGCCCTACGAGCAGTACTTC.

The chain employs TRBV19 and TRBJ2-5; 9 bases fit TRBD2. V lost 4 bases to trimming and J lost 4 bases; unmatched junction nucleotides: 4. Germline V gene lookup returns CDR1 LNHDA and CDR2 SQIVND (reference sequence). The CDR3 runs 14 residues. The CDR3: CASSSGGVTETQYF. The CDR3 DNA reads TGTGCCAGTAGTAGCGGGGGGGTCACAGAGACCCAGTACTTC.

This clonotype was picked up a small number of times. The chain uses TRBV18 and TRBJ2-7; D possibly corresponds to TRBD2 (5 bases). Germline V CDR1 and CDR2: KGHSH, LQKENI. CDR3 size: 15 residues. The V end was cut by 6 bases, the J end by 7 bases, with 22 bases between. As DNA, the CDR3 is TGTGCCAGCTCTCCCGGGATTGGGCAAGCGTATGAGCAGTACTTC. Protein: CASSPGIGQAYEQYF.

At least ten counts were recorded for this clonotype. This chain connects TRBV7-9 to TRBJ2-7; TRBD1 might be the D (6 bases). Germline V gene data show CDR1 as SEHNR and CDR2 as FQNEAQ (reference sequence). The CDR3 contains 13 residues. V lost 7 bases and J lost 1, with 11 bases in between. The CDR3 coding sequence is TGTGCCAGCACCGAGGACAGTTCCTACGAGCAGTACTTC. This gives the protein CASTEDSSYEQYF.

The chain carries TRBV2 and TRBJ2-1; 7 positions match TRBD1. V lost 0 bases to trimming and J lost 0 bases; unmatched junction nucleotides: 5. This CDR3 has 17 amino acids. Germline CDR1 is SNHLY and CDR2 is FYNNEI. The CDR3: CASSEAPGQSSYNEQFF. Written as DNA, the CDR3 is TGTGCCAGCAGTGAAGCCCCGGGACAGAGCTCCTACAATGAGCAGTTCTTC.

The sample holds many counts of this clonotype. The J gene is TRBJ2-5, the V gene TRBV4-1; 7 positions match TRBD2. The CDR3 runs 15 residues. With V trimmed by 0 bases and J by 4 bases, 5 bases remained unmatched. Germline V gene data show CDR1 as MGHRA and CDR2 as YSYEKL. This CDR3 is CASSQDGTTLETQYF. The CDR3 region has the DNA TGCGCCAGCAGCCAAGACGGGACTACATTAGAGACCCAGTACTTC.

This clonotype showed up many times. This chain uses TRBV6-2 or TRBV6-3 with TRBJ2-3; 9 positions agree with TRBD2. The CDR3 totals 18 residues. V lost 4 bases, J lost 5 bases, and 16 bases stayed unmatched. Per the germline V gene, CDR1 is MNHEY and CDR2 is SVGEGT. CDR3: CASSSLIPWREGGDTQYF. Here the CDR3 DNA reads TGTGCCAGCAGTTCGCTCATCCCCTGGCGGGAGGGCGGAGATACGCAGTATTTT.

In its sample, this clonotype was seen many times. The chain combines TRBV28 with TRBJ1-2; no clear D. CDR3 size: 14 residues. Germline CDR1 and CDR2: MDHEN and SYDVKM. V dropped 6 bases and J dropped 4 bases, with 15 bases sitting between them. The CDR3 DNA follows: TGTGCCAGCAGGTCGACGGGATTAAGCTATGGCTACACCTTC. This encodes CASRSTGLSYGYTF.

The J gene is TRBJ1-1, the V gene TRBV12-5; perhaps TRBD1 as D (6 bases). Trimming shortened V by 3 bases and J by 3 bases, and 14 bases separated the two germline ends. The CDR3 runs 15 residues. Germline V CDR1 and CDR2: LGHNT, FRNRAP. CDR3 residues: CASGFTGPGDTEAFF. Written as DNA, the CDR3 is TGTGCTAGTGGTTTTACAGGGCCAGGGGACACTGAAGCTTTCTTT. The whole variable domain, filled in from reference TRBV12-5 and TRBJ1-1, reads DARVTQTPRHKVTEMGQEVTMRCQPILGHNTVFWYRQTMMQGLELLAYFRNRAPLDDSGMPKDRFSAEMPDATLATLKIQPSEPRDSAVYFCASGFTGPGDTEAFFGQGTRLTVV.

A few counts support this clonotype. The CDR3 coding sequence is TGTGCCAGCAGCGTGGCCGAGACGGGGAAAGAGACCCAGTACTTC. It codes for CASSVAETGKETQYF. The chain couples TRBV9 to TRBJ2-5; maybe TRBD2 (5 bases). The germline gives CDR1 SGDLS, CDR2 YYNGEE. This CDR3 is built from 15 residues. The V end lost 2 bases, the J end lost 3 bases, and 14 bases lay between the germline ends.

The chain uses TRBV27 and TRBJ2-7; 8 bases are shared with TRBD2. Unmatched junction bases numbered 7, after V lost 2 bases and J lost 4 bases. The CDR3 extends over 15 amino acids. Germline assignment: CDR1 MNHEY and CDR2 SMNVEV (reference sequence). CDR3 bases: TGTGCCAGCAGTTTAGCGGGAGGATCGGGGTACGAGCAGTACTTC. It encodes CASSLAGGSGYEQYF.

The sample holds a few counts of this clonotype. In nucleotides, the CDR3 is TGCAGTGCCGGACAGGGGGCTAAGTACGAGCAGTACTTC. This encodes CSAGQGAKYEQYF. The chain joins TRBV20-1 to TRBJ2-7, with 11 nucleotides matching TRBD1. Per the germline V gene, CDR1 is DFQATT and CDR2 is SNEGSKA (reference sequence). Germline trimming cut 6 bases from V and 4 bases from J; bases unmatched to any gene: 5. The CDR3 is 13 residues long.

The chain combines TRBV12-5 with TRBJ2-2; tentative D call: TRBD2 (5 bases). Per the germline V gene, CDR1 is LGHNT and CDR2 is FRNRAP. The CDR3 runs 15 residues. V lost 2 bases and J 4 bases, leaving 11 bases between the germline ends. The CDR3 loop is CASGLSTGVTGELFF. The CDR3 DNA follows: TGTGCTAGTGGTTTGAGTACCGGGGTCACCGGGGAGCTGTTTTTT. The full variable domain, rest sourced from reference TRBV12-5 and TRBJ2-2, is DARVTQTPRHKVTEMGQEVTMRCQPILGHNTVFWYRQTMMQGLELLAYFRNRAPLDDSGMPKDRFSAEMPDATLATLKIQPSEPRDSAVYFCASGLSTGVTGELFFGEGSRLTVL.

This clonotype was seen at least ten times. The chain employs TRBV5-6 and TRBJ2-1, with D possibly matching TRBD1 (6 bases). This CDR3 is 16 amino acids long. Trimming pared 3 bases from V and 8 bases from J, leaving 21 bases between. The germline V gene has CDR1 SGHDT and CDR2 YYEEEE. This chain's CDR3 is CASSSSGQSSSHEQFF. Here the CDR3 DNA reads TGTGCCAGCAGCTCCTCCGGACAGAGTAGTTCCCATGAGCAGTTCTTC.

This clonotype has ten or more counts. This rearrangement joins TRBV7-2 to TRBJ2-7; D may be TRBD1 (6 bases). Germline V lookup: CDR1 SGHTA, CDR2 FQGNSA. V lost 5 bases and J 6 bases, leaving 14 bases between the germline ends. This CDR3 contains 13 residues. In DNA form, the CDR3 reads TGTGCCAGCAGCCAAGGGTGGGGGCTCGAGCAGTACTTC. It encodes CASSQGWGLEQYF.

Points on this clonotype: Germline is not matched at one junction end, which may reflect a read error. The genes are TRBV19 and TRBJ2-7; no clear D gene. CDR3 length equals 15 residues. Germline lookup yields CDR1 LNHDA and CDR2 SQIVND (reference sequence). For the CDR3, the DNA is TGTGCCGGTAGTTCCCTCCCGGATACTTCCTACGAGCAGTACTTC. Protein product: CAGSSLPDTSYEQYF.

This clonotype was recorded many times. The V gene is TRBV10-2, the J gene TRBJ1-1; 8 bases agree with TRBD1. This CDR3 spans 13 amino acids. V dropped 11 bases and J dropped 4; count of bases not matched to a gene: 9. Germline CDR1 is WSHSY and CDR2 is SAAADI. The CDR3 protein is CASQGAWSTEAFF. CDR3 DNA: TGCGCCTCCCAGGGGGCCTGGAGCACTGAAGCTTTCTTT.